This TCR beta chain was sequenced for a study of blood T cell repertoires in COVID-19. TCRdb keeps only in-frame clones here, not all; method: immunoSEQ multiplex PCR. In the table there are 200,000 to 250,000 clones, about nine tenths of which are singletons. CDR3 length: 16 residues. V lost 5 bases and J lost 4; bases outside the gene matches: 6. Germline-derived CDR1 and CDR2 are KGHDR and SFDVKD. The origin of this receptor is a woman aged 40 to 50 with acute or convalescent COVID-19. The sequenced sample consisted of peripheral blood. The rearrangement joins TRBV24-1 to TRBJ2-1; TRBD1 matches at 11 bases. CDR3 in amino acids: CATSAPGTGGYNEQFF. As DNA, the CDR3 is TGTGCCACCAGTGCCCCCGGGACAGGGGGGTACAATGAGCAGTTCTTC.